This T cell receptor beta chain emerged from a study of T cell repertoires in aging, cancer and after chemotherapy. Study-wide context: Donors were grouped into six age bands spanning 30 or younger through 70 or older. Paired samples before and after chemotherapy came from glioblastoma patients receiving temozolomide-based therapy.

Peripheral blood genomic DNA, not sorted cells or RNA, was the template. Study-level results: Rebound thymic output was suggested by rising median generation probability during chemotherapy in each cancer cohort. In cancer patients, declining TCR diversity with age involved lost richness and lost evenness.

This clonotype was seen just once. What it binds is not known. Rearranged V-D-J TRB sequences were amplified with a mixed TRB-A/B primer pool. One entry per CDR3 protein results from TCRdb running MiXCR on the multiplex PCR reads. Seen here are roughly 1,900 distinct CDR3 sequences, 17% observed once, and the top ten hold about 5%. This CDR3 is 17 amino acids long. V dropped 0 bases and J dropped 4; count of bases not matched to a gene: 12. The germline CDR1 and CDR2 sequences are SGHRS and YFSETQ. This rearrangement joins TRBV5-1 to TRBJ2-5; 7 positions agree with TRBD2. The receptor comes from a human donor with a solid tumor. Sequencing input: blood. The CDR3 region is CASSLVGGGSARETQYF. The DNA for the CDR3 is TGCGCCAGCAGCTTGGTTGGGGGAGGGTCGGCAAGAGAGACCCAGTACTTC.